This entry is about one T cell receptor (beta chain). Antigen specificity is unknown. The entry originates in a study of CD8 T cells in Susac syndrome. Study conclusions and caveats: The CD4+ T cell repertoires, which came from Susac syndrome patients, showed no sign of clonal expansion.

The CDR3 is made up of 16 amino acids. V lost 4 bases and J lost 8; bases outside the gene matches: 10. With random hexamers, reverse transcription was performed on roughly 0.45 to 1 ug of RNA. TCRdb reprocessed the immunoSEQ multiplex PCR reads via MiXCR and lists one record per CDR3 protein. Of 150,000 or so distinct CDR3 sequences in the sample, approximately 96% were seen once. This chain joins TRBV12-3 or TRBV12-4 and TRBJ2-4, with 11 bases lining up with TRBD1. This clonotype was sampled from a human donor with Susac syndrome. Sequencing input: CD4+ T cells from PBMCs. CDR3 nucleotide sequence: TGTGCCAGCAGTTCTTTTTTTCCGGACAGGGGGCACATTCAGTACTTC. Its translation: CASSSFFPDRGHIQYF.